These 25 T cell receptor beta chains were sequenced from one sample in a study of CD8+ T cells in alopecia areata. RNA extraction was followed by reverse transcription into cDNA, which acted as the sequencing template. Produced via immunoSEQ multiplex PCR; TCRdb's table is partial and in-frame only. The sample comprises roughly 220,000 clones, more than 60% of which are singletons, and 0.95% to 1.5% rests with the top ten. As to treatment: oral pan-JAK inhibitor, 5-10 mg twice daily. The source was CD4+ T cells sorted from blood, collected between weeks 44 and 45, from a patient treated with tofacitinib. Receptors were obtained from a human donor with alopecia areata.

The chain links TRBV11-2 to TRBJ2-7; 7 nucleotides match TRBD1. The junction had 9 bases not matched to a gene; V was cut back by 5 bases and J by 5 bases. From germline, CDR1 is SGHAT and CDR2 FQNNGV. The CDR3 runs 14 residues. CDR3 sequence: CASSISTGINEQYF. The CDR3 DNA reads TGTGCCAGCAGCATATCGACAGGGATAAACGAGCAGTACTTC.

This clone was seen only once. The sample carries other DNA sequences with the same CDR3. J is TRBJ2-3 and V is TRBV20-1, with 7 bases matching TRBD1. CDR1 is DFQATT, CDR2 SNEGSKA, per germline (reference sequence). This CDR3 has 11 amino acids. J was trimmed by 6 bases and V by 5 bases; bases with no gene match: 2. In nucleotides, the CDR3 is TGCAGTGCTCCCAGGGGGGATACGCAGTATTTT. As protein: CSAPRGDTQYF.

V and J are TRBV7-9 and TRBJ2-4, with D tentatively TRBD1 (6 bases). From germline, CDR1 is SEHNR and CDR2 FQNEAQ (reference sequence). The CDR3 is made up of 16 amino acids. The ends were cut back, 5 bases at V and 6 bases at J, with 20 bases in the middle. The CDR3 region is CASSLGMGASPNIQYF. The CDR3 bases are TGTGCCAGCAGCCTTGGGATGGGGGCTTCCCCAAACATTCAGTACTTC.

The CDR3 loop reads CASSESASGGQNIQYF. CDR3 bases: TGCGCCAGCAGTGAGTCGGCTAGCGGGGGACAAAACATTCAGTACTTC. The chain combines TRBV10-1 with TRBJ2-4; 10 nucleotides agree with TRBD2. Germline CDR1 is WNHNN and CDR2 is SYGVQD (reference sequence). V lost 0 bases, J lost 5 bases, and 4 bases stayed unmatched. The CDR3 is made up of 16 amino acids.

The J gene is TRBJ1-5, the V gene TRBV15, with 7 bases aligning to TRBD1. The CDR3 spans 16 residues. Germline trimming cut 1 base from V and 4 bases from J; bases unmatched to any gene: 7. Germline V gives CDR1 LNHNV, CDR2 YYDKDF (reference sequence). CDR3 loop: CATSRGGRGWNQPQHF. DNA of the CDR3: TGTGCCACCAGCAGAGGTGGCAGGGGGTGGAATCAGCCCCAGCATTTT.

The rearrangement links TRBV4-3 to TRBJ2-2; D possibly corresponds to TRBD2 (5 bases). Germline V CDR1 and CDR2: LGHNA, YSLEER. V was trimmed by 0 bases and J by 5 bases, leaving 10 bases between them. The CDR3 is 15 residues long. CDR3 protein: CASSQEGRGTGELFF. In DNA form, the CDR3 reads TGCGCCAGCAGCCAAGAAGGTCGGGGAACCGGGGAGCTGTTTTTT.

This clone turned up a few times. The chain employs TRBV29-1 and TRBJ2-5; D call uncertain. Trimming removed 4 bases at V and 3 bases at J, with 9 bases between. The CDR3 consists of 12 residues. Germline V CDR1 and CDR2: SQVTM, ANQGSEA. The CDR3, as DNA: TGCAGCGTTGGTTGGCTAAAAGAGACCCAGTACTTC. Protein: CSVGWLKETQYF.

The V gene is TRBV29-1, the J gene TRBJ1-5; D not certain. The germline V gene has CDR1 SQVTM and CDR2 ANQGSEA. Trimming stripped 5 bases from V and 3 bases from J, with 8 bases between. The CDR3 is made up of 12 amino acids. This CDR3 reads CSVLDPNQPQHF. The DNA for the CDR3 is TGCAGCGTTCTTGACCCCAATCAGCCCCAGCATTTT.

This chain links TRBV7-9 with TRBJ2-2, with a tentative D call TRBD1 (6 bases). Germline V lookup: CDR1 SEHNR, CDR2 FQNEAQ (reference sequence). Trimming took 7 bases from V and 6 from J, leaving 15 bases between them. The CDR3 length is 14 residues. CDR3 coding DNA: TGTGCCAGCAAAAACAACAGGGAAGCCGGGGAGCTGTTTTTT. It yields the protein CASKNNREAGELFF. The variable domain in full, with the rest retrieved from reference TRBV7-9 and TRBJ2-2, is DTGVSQNPRHKITKRGQNVTFRCDPISEHNRLYWYRQTLGQGPEFLTYFQNEAQLEKSRLLSDRFSAERPKGSFSTLEIQRTEQGDSAMYLCASKNNREAGELFFGEGSRLTVL.

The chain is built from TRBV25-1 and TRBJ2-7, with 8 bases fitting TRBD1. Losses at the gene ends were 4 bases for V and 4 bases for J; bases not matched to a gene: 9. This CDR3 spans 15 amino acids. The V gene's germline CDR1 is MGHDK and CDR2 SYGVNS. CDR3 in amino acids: CASSAFSGTGYEQYF. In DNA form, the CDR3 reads TGTGCCAGCAGTGCCTTCTCCGGGACAGGATACGAGCAGTACTTC.

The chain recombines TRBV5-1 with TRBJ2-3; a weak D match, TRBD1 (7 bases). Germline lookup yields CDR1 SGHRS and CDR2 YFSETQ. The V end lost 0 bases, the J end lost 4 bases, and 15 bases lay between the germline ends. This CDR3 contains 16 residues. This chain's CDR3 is CASSLEIQGGADTQYF. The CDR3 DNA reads TGCGCCAGCAGCTTGGAGATTCAGGGGGGTGCAGATACGCAGTATTTT.

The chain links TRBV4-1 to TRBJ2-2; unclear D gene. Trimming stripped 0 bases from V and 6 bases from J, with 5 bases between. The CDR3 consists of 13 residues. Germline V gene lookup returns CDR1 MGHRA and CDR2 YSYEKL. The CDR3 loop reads CASSQELPGELFF. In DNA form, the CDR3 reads TGCGCCAGCAGCCAAGAACTCCCCGGGGAGCTGTTTTTT.

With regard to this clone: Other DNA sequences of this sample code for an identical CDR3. DNA of the CDR3: TGCAGCGTTGAAGGGACATTGAACACTGAAGCTTTCTTT. It specifies CSVEGTLNTEAFF. The rearrangement joins TRBV29-1 to TRBJ1-1; maybe TRBD1 (5 bases). The germline gives CDR1 SQVTM, CDR2 ANQGSEA. V gave up 1 base and J gave up 0 bases, with 6 bases separating them. The CDR3 has 13 residues.

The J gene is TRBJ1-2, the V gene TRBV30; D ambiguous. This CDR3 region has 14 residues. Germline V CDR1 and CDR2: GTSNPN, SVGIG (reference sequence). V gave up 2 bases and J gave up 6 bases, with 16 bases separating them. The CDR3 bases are TGTGCCTGGAGTCGCCTGGGGAGATTGAATGGCTACACCTTC. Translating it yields CAWSRLGRLNGYTF.

The CDR3 bases are TGTGCCAGCAGTTACTCGAACAGGGGGGAGACCCAGTACTTC. This sequence encodes CASSYSNRGETQYF. This chain links TRBV6-5 with TRBJ2-5; 8 bases agree with TRBD1. CDR1 is MNHEY, CDR2 SVGAGI, per germline. The V segment lost 0 bases and the J segment 5 bases; nucleotides outside the gene matches: 2. This CDR3 has 14 residues.

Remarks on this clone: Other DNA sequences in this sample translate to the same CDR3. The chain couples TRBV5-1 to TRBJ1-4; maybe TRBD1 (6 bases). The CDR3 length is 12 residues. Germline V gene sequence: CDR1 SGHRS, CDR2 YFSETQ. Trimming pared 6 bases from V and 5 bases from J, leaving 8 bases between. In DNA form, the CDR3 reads TGCGCCAGCACTACAGGGAATGAAAAACTGTTTTTT. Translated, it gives CASTTGNEKLFF.

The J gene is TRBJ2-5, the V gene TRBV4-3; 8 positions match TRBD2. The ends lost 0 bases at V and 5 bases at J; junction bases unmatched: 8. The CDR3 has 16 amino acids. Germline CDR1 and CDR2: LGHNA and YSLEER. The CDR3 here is CASSQESSTSVETQYF. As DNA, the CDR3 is TGCGCCAGCAGCCAAGAATCCTCGACTAGCGTCGAGACCCAGTACTTC.

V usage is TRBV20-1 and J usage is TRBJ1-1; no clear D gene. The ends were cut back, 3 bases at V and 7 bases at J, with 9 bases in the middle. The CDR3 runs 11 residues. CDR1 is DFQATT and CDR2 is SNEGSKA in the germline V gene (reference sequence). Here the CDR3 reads CSARRAGEAFF. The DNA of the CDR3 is TGCAGTGCTAGGCGGGCAGGTGAAGCTTTCTTT.

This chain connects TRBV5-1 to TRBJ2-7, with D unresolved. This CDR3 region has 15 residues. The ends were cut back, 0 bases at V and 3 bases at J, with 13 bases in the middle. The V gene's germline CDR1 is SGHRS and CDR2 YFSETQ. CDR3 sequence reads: CASSLGGLVIYEQYF. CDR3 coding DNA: TGCGCCAGCAGCTTGGGCGGCCTAGTGATCTACGAGCAGTACTTC.

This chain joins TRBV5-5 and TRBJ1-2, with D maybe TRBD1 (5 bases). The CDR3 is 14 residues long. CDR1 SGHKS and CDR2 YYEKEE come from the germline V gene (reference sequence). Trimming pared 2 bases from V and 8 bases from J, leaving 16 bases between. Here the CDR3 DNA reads TGTGCCAGCAGCTTTAGAGGGGATTTGCGAGGCTACACCTTC. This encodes CASSFRGDLRGYTF.

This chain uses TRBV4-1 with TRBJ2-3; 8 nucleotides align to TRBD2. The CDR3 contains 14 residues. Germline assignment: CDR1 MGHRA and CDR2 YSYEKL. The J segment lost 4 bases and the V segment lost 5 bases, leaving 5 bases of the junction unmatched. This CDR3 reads CASSGLGRADTQYF. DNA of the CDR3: TGCGCCAGCAGCGGTCTCGGGAGGGCAGATACGCAGTATTTT.

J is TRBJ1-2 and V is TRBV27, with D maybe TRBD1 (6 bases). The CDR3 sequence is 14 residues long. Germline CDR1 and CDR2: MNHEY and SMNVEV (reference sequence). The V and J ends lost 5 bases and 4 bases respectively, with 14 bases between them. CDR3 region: CASSPYRAGYGYTF. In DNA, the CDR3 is TGTGCCAGCAGTCCCTACAGGGCGGGCTATGGCTACACCTTC.

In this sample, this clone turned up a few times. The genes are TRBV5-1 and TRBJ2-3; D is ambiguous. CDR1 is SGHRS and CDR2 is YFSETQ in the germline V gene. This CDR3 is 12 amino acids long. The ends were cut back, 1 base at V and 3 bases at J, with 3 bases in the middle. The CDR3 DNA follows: TGCGCCAGCAGCTTGAGGACAGATACGCAGTATTTT. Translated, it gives CASSLRTDTQYF. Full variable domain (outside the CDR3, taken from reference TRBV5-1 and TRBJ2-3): KAGVTQTPRYLIKTRGQQVTLSCSPISGHRSVSWYQQTPGQGLQFLFEYFSETQRNKGNFPGRFSGRQFSNSRSEMNVSTLELGDSALYLCASSLRTDTQYFGPGTRLTVL.

This CDR3 reads CASSTGDPNYGYTF. The CDR3 nucleotides read TGTGCCAGCAGCACCGGGGACCCTAACTATGGCTACACCTTC. V usage is TRBV7-9 and J usage is TRBJ1-2; D may be TRBD1 (5 bases). Trimming left V 5 bases short and J 0 bases short, with 10 bases between. CDR3 length: 14 amino acids. Germline V CDR1 and CDR2: SEHNR, FQNEAQ (reference sequence).

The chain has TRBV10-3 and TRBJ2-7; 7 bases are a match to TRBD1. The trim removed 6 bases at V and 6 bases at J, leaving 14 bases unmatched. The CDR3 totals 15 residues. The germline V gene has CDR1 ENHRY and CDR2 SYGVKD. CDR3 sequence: CAISGQDNPIGEQYF. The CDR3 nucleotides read TGTGCCATCAGCGGACAGGACAACCCAATTGGCGAGCAGTACTTC.